This T cell receptor beta chain was obtained from a study of control samples from healthy donors and cancer patients. Method: immunoSEQ multiplex PCR; TCRdb's copy keeps in-frame clones and lacks some. The sample includes about 150,000 clones, around 90% of them seen just once. With 3 bases clipped from V and 5 bases from J, the junction kept 7 bases outside the gene matches. The length of the CDR3 is 14 residues. CDR1 is DFQATT, CDR2 SNEGSKA, per germline (reference sequence). The rearrangement uses TRBV20-1 and TRBJ2-7; 10 bases line up with TRBD2. The sequence was collected from a man aged 25-45 years in good health. Sequenced: blood. The CDR3 DNA is TGCAGTGCTAGTCCCTCCCTAGCGGGGGACGAGCAGTACTTC. This encodes CSASPSLAGDEQYF.